Listed here is a single TCR beta chain. The antigen is unknown. This sample was included in a study of response to subunit inactivated influenza vaccine. Study-level points and caveats: Authors suggested few new T cells are recruited by each seasonal influenza vaccination.

TCRdb analysed the RT-PCR reads with MiXCR anew, one entry per CDR3 protein. The sample records 170,000 or so distinct CDR3 sequences, 9.5% to 12% being singletons. The V and J ends lost 0 bases and 3 bases respectively, with 8 bases between them. The V gene's germline CDR1 is MNHEY and CDR2 SMNVEV (reference sequence). The CDR3 extends over 14 amino acids. The source was CD8+ T cells sorted from PBMCs, collected less than 30 months after vaccination. This TCR derives from a man between 50 and 69 years old who received an inactivated influenza vaccine. The chain joins TRBV27 to TRBJ1-2; D is unresolved. Written as DNA, the CDR3 is TGTGCCAGCAGTTTATCGTCGGCCCACTATGGCTACACCTTC. This encodes CASSLSSAHYGYTF.